This TCR beta chain came from a study of blood T cell repertoires in COVID-19. Study-level information: Samples taken during acute and convalescent COVID-19 were collected in the United States, Italy and Spain. The analysed material was cDNA or gDNA that came from T cells, B-cell-depleted T cells, or PBMCs.

The CDR3 loop spans 13 amino acids. Trimming pared 6 bases from V and 9 bases from J, leaving 15 bases between. Per the original methods: Reference gene primer amplification gave estimated nucleated cell counts. Method: immunoSEQ multiplex PCR; TCRdb's copy keeps in-frame clones and lacks some. V and J calls and clone size follow that table, whereas D and trimming were derived from the DNA. This sample has about 300,000 clones; nearly 90% occur once, and the top ten carry 4.5% to 7%. Allocation to cohorts depended on clinical history reported by the participants. Sequencing was performed on PBMCs or T cells enriched from blood (not recorded which). The V call is TRBV12-3 or TRBV12-4, the J call TRBJ2-1; D call uncertain. The clonotype was recovered from a woman aged 25 to 45 who had recovered from COVID-19. The DNA of the CDR3 is TGTGCCAGCAGACCGACCCGCTCGGGTGAGCAGTTCTTC. Its protein product is CASRPTRSGEQFF.